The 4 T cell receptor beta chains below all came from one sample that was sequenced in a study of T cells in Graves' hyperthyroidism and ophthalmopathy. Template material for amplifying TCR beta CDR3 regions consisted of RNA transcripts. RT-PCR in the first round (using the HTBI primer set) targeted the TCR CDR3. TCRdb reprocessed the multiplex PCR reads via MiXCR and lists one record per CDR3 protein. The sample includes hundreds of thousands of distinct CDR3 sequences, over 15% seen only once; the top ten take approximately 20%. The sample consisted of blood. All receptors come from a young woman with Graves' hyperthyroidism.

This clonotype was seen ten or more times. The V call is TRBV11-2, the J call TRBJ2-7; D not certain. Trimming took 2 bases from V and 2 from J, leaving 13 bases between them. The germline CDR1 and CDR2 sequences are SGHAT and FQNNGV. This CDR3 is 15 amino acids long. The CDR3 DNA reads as TGTGCCAGCAGCTTAAACTCTGGAGAGACCTACGAGCAGTACTTC. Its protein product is CASSLNSGETYEQYF.

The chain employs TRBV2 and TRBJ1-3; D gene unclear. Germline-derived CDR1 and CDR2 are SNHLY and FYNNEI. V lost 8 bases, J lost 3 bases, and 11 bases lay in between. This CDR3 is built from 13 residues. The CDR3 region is CASENGGGNTIYF. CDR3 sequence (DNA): TGTGCCAGCGAAAACGGAGGTGGAAACACCATATATTTT.

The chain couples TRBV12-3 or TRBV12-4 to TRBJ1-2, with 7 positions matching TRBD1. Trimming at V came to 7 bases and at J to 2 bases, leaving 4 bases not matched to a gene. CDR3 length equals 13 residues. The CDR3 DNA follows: TGTGCCAGCATGTTACAGGGGAACTATGGCTACACCTTC. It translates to CASMLQGNYGYTF.

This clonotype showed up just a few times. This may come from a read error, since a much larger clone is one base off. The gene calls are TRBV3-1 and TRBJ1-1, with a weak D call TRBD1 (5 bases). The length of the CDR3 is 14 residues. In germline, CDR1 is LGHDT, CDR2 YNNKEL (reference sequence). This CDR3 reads CASSHRQRGTGAFF. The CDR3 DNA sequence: TGTGCCAGCAGCCACCGACAGAGAGGCACTGGAGCTTTCTTT.